This TCR beta chain was found in a study of T-cell reconstitution after alpha-beta-depleted transplantation in children. A library of TCRbeta sequences, prepared with unique molecular identifiers, was generated. TCRdb re-called the PCR reads with MiXCR, one entry per CDR3 protein. The sample carries roughly 400,000 distinct CDR3 sequences, 20% recorded once. Trimming removed 5 bases at V and 1 base at J, with 8 bases between. Germline CDR1 LNHNV, CDR2 YYDKDF (reference sequence). The CDR3 is 13 residues long. This clonotype was seen at least ten times. The source was PBMCs from the stem cell graft donor, collected from the stem cell graft. The chain couples TRBV15 to TRBJ1-1, with D unclear. The receptor was isolated from a human donor who donated a stem cell graft to a child with acute myeloid leukemia. DNA of the CDR3: TGTGCCACCAGCCTTGGGCAGAACACTGAAGCTTTCTTT. It is translated as CATSLGQNTEAFF.